The 14 T cell receptor beta chains given below trace back to one sample, sequenced in a study of blood T cell repertoires in COVID-19. Only in-frame clones appear in the TCRdb table, and some are missing; sequencing was by immunoSEQ multiplex PCR. Found here are approximately 360,000 clones, more than 75% of them singletons; the top ten hold around 1.9%. The sample comprised PBMCs or T cells enriched from blood (not recorded which). These receptors were collected from a man aged 35 to 55 in a cohort exposed to, infected with or recovered from COVID-19 (not recorded which).

This clone was detected a few times. The chain has TRBV11-2 and TRBJ2-6; the D gene is possibly TRBD1 (6 bases). V gave up 5 bases and J gave up 1 base, with 15 bases separating them. In germline, CDR1 is SGHAT, CDR2 FQNNGV. CDR3 length: 17 residues. The CDR3 nucleotides read TGTGCCAGCAGCCTGAGGGGGTTCAAATCTGGGGCCAACGTCCTGACTTTC. This gives the protein CASSLRGFKSGANVLTF.

The rearrangement links TRBV3-1 (or the pseudogene TRBV3-2) to TRBJ2-7; 11 bases are shared with TRBD1. With 4 bases clipped from V and 3 bases from J, the junction kept 8 bases outside the gene matches. The CDR3 runs to 16 residues. Germline V lookup: CDR1 LGHDT, CDR2 YNNKEL (reference sequence). The chain's CDR3 is CASSPRDRGRLYEQYF. In nucleotides, the CDR3 is TGTGCCAGCAGCCCCCGGGACAGGGGGAGACTCTACGAGCAGTACTTC.

The chain combines TRBV20-1 with TRBJ1-2; D remains ambiguous. V lost 3 bases and J 2 bases, leaving 10 bases between the germline ends. This CDR3 has 13 amino acids. CDR1 is DFQATT, CDR2 SNEGSKA, per germline (reference sequence). DNA of the CDR3: TGCAGTGCTAGTCCCACCCAGAACTATGGCTACACCTTC. It codes for CSASPTQNYGYTF.

A note on this clone: Other DNA sequences in this specimen translate into the identical CDR3. The chain employs TRBV19 and TRBJ2-7, with D possibly being TRBD2 (6 bases). V shed 4 bases and J shed 1 base, with 11 bases lying between them. Germline assignment: CDR1 LNHDA and CDR2 SQIVND (reference sequence). This CDR3 contains 14 residues. The chain's CDR3 is CASSRGLDSYEQYF. CDR3 nucleotides: TGTGCCAGTAGTAGGGGACTCGATTCCTACGAGCAGTACTTC.

The chain employs TRBV4-2 and TRBJ1-5; 7 bases agree with TRBD1. Germline V lookup: CDR1 LGHNA, CDR2 YNFKEQ. The CDR3 has 14 residues. J lost 4 bases, V lost 1 base, and 1 base had no gene match. The CDR3 bases are TGTGCCAGCAGCCAAGGACAGGGAAATCAGCCCCAGCATTTT. It codes for CASSQGQGNQPQHF.

The chain combines TRBV5-1 with TRBJ2-7, with 9 positions matching TRBD2. Trimming took 1 base from V and 4 from J; bases not matched to a gene: 12. This CDR3 has 17 residues. From germline, CDR1 is SGHRS and CDR2 YFSETQ. CDR3 DNA: TGCGCCAGCAGCTTGAATAGCGGGAGAGCCGGGGTGTACGAGCAGTACTTC. Protein: CASSLNSGRAGVYEQYF.

CDR3 loop: CATSREGRGYEQYF. DNA of the CDR3: TGTGCCACCAGCAGAGAGGGCAGGGGCTACGAGCAGTACTTC. The chain recombines TRBV15 with TRBJ2-7; possibly TRBD1 for D (6 bases). From germline, CDR1 is LNHNV and CDR2 YYDKDF (reference sequence). The CDR3 runs to 14 residues. The V end was cut by 0 bases, the J end by 3 bases, with 9 bases between.

V gene TRBV15 combines with J gene TRBJ2-1; the match to TRBD2 covers 10 bases. Trimming took 1 base from V and 8 from J; bases not matched to a gene: 11. Germline V CDR1 and CDR2: LNHNV, YYDKDF (reference sequence). This CDR3 is built from 17 residues. CDR3 sequence reads: CATSRGGTSGKLDEQFF. The CDR3 DNA reads TGTGCCACCAGCAGAGGAGGAACTAGCGGGAAGTTGGATGAGCAGTTCTTC.

DNA of the CDR3: TGTGCCAGCAGAGGGGGAACGCCAGTAGACTATGGCTACACCTTC. The encoded protein is CASRGGTPVDYGYTF. This sequence joins TRBV6-5 and TRBJ1-2, with D perhaps matching TRBD1 (6 bases). The germline gives CDR1 MNHEY, CDR2 SVGAGI. The V end was cut by 6 bases, the J end by 3 bases, with 17 bases between. This CDR3 spans 15 amino acids.

This chain links TRBV9 with TRBJ2-1, with 7 bases identical to TRBD1. The CDR3 totals 17 residues. Unmatched junction bases numbered 6, after V lost 0 bases and J lost 0 bases. Germline CDR1 reads SGDLS; CDR2 reads YYNGEE. The CDR3 DNA is TGTGCCAGCAGCGTAGCTACAGGGGCTAGCTCCTACAATGAGCAGTTCTTC. This encodes CASSVATGASSYNEQFF.

The rearrangement uses TRBV27 and TRBJ2-7; TRBD2 matches at 10 bases. The trim removed 6 bases at V and 0 bases at J, leaving 8 bases unmatched. The V gene's germline CDR1 is MNHEY and CDR2 SMNVEV (reference sequence). The CDR3 consists of 16 residues. CDR3 nucleotides: TGTGCCAGCAGGAAACTAGCGGGACATAGCTCCTACGAGCAGTACTTC. Amino acid sequence: CASRKLAGHSSYEQYF.

This chain connects TRBV11-2 to TRBJ1-3; 8 bases fit TRBD1. V lost 1 base to trimming and J lost 4 bases; unmatched junction nucleotides: 3. The CDR3 covers 15 residues. Per germline, CDR1 SGHAT and CDR2 FQNNGV. CDR3 DNA sequence: TGTGCCAGCAGCTTAGTTCAGGGGGCCGGAAACACCATATATTTT. Translation gives CASSLVQGAGNTIYF. The whole variable domain, remainder taken from reference TRBV11-2 and TRBJ1-3, is EAGVAQSPRYKIIEKRQSVAFWCNPISGHATLYWYQQILGQGPKLLIQFQNNGVVDDSQLPKDRFSAERLKGVDSTLKIQPAKLEDSAVYLCASSLVQGAGNTIYFGEGSWLTVV.

This clone showed up just once. CDR3: CASSQAREGAHEQYF. In DNA, the CDR3 is TGTGCCAGCAGCCAAGCACGAGAAGGAGCCCACGAGCAGTACTTC. The V and J genes are TRBV3-1 (or the pseudogene TRBV3-2) and TRBJ2-7; D remains ambiguous. V shed 1 base and J shed 5 bases, with 15 bases lying between them. Germline V gene sequence: CDR1 LGHDT, CDR2 YNNKEL (reference sequence). The CDR3 is 15 residues long.

This rearrangement joins TRBV5-1 to TRBJ1-3, with D uncertain. The germline gives CDR1 SGHRS, CDR2 YFSETQ. The CDR3 length is 15 residues. The V and J ends lost 4 bases and 0 bases respectively, with 11 bases between them. The CDR3 spells CASSPEGVSGNTIYF. CDR3 nucleotides: TGCGCCAGCAGCCCGGAAGGAGTCTCTGGAAACACCATATATTTT.